The 18 T cell receptor beta chains given below trace back to one sample, sequenced in a study of cytomegalovirus exposure and HLA in healthy donors. 13 Jbeta primers and 60 Vbeta primers were used for the PCR. The protocol was immunoSEQ multiplex PCR, while the TCRdb copy is restricted to in-frame clones and leaves out a portion. This sample carries 90,000 or so clones, roughly 79% of them seen once, and the ten largest clones take 6%. The material sequenced was PBMCs. These TCRs come from a female donor in good health and CMV-seronegative.

The chain joins TRBV5-1 to TRBJ2-7; maybe TRBD1 (7 bases). Trimming removed 5 bases at V and 3 bases at J, with 12 bases between. The CDR3 covers 13 residues. CDR1 and CDR2 (germline): SGHRS, YFSETQ. CDR3 sequence: CASSRGTDYEQYF. CDR3 nucleotide sequence: TGCGCCAGCAGTCGCGGGACAGACTACGAGCAGTACTTC.

This clone was seen more than once but under ten times. The rearrangement links TRBV6-6 to TRBJ1-1, with TRBD1 matching 8 bases. The germline gives CDR1 MNHNY, CDR2 SVGAGI (reference sequence). This CDR3 region has 14 residues. V gave up 5 bases and J gave up 1 base; unmatched junction bases: 3. The chain's CDR3 is CASSLDRGNTEAFF. The CDR3 DNA is TGTGCCAGCAGTCTCGACAGGGGGAACACTGAAGCTTTCTTT.

The chain links TRBV10-3 to TRBJ2-1; 9 bases line up with TRBD2. This CDR3 spans 15 amino acids. Losses at the gene ends were 3 bases for V and 4 bases for J; bases not matched to a gene: 4. Germline values: CDR1 ENHRY, CDR2 SYGVKD. CDR3 bases: TGTGCCATCAGTGAAGGGACTAGCAGATACAATGAGCAGTTCTTC. It is translated as CAISEGTSRYNEQFF.

The chain is built from TRBV30 and TRBJ2-7; TRBD1 aligns across 8 bases. This CDR3 has 13 residues. CDR1 GTSNPN and CDR2 SVGIG come from the germline V gene (reference sequence). The junction had 3 bases not matched to a gene; V was cut back by 3 bases and J by 2 bases. The CDR3 DNA reads TGTGCCTGGAGGCGGGGACAGGCCTACGAGCAGTACTTC. Translated, it gives CAWRRGQAYEQYF.

This chain links TRBV5-1 with TRBJ2-1, with 7 bases matching TRBD2. V lost 4 bases, J lost 3 bases, and 7 bases stayed unmatched. Germline CDR1 reads SGHRS; CDR2 reads YFSETQ. The CDR3 spans 15 residues. CDR3 in amino acids: CASSGSAGNYNEQFF. The CDR3 DNA is TGCGCCAGCAGCGGGTCAGCGGGGAACTACAATGAGCAGTTCTTC.

This chain uses TRBV4-2 with TRBJ2-5; TRBD2 might be the D (6 bases). The germline V gene encodes CDR1 LGHNA and CDR2 YNFKEQ. V was pared by 1 base and J by 5 bases, with 20 bases between. The CDR3 is made up of 17 amino acids. The CDR3 protein is CASSQGLHGGAGETQYF. As DNA, the CDR3 is TGTGCCAGCAGCCAAGGCCTGCATGGCGGGGCAGGGGAGACCCAGTACTTC.

The rearrangement links TRBV6-1 to TRBJ2-3; 8 bases fit TRBD1. CDR1 is MNHNS, CDR2 SASEGT, per germline. The length of the CDR3 is 16 residues. J gave up 0 bases and V 3 bases, and 5 bases lay outside the gene matches. The CDR3 is CASSDRQGSSTDTQYF. Here the CDR3 DNA reads TGTGCCAGCAGTGACAGACAGGGGTCAAGCACAGATACGCAGTATTTT.

The V call is TRBV2, the J call TRBJ2-7, with 9 bases aligning to TRBD2. CDR1 and CDR2 from the germline V gene are SNHLY and FYNNEI. The CDR3 has 12 amino acids. Unmatched junction bases numbered 1, after V lost 10 bases and J lost 0 bases. The CDR3 sequence is CATSGASYEQYF. The DNA of the CDR3 is TGTGCCACTAGCGGGGCCTCCTACGAGCAGTACTTC.

The chain carries TRBV4-1 and TRBJ2-1; 8 bases map to TRBD2. Germline loops: CDR1 MGHRA, CDR2 YSYEKL. The CDR3 loop spans 17 amino acids. The V gene end was trimmed by 3 bases and the J gene end by 3 bases; junction bases not matched to a gene: 10. Here the CDR3 reads CASSHDSGTVVYNEQFF. The CDR3 DNA reads as TGCGCCAGCAGCCACGATAGCGGGACGGTGGTCTACAATGAGCAGTTCTTC.

The V gene is TRBV27, the J gene TRBJ2-7; TRBD2 might be the D (5 bases). The ends were cut back, 8 bases at V and 0 bases at J, with 14 bases in the middle. CDR1 and CDR2 (germline): MNHEY, SMNVEV (reference sequence). The CDR3 spans 14 residues. The CDR3 spells CASRPRESSYEQYF. The CDR3, as DNA: TGTGCCAGCCGTCCCCGGGAAAGCTCCTACGAGCAGTACTTC.

In its sample, this clone was seen once. The chain combines TRBV9 with TRBJ2-3; D is undetermined. The germline V and J ends were trimmed by 1 base and 2 bases, with 17 bases remaining between them. CDR1 is SGDLS and CDR2 is YYNGEE in the germline V gene. The CDR3 consists of 17 residues. CDR3 protein: CASSVRPVLVTTDTQYF. The CDR3 nucleotides read TGTGCCAGCAGCGTACGTCCGGTTCTCGTCACCACAGATACGCAGTATTTT.

The chain is built from TRBV18 and TRBJ2-5; 14 bases are shared with TRBD2. The V segment lost 1 base and the J segment 7 bases; nucleotides outside the gene matches: 5. Germline CDR1 reads KGHSH; CDR2 reads LQKENI. The CDR3 is made up of 16 amino acids. The chain's CDR3 is CASSPRTSGGSGTQYF. CDR3 in DNA: TGTGCCAGCTCACCACGGACTAGCGGGGGGTCGGGGACCCAGTACTTC.

This clone was detected a few times. The rearrangement uses TRBV4-1 and TRBJ1-6, with 8 bases aligning to TRBD1. The CDR3 is 15 amino acids. J gave up 7 bases and V 0 bases, and 2 bases lay outside the gene matches. Germline V gene data show CDR1 as MGHRA and CDR2 as YSYEKL. CDR3 amino acids: CASSQEDRENSPLHF. DNA for the CDR3: TGCGCCAGCAGCCAAGAGGACAGGGAGAATTCACCCCTCCACTTT.

The rearrangement joins TRBV18 to TRBJ2-5; TRBD1 agrees at 9 bases. The J call is doubtful: the DNA matches TRBJ2-7 better. The CDR3 is 14 residues long. CDR1 and CDR2 (germline): KGHSH, LQKENI. The CDR3 reads CASSLGTGSGEQYF. The CDR3 DNA sequence: TGTGCCAGCTCACTTGGGACAGGGTCGGGCGAGCAGTACTTC.

The table lists this clone with a few counts. The chain joins TRBV6-1 to TRBJ2-1, with 11 bases aligning to TRBD2. This CDR3 is 16 amino acids long. CDR1 and CDR2 (germline): MNHNS, SASEGT. The V segment lost 2 bases and the J segment 10 bases; nucleotides outside the gene matches: 10. The CDR3 sequence is CASSERPGSSGGEQFF. The CDR3 coding sequence is TGTGCCAGCAGTGAACGCCCAGGTTCTAGCGGGGGGGAGCAGTTCTTC.

This clone was counted only a few times. The CDR3 DNA follows: TGTGCCAGCAGAACAGCGGGGGCTAGCACAGATACGCAGTATTTT. Encoded protein: CASRTAGASTDTQYF. The chain recombines TRBV28 with TRBJ2-3, with 8 bases that match TRBD2. The CDR3 is made up of 15 amino acids. CDR1 is MDHEN and CDR2 is SYDVKM in the germline V gene. J was trimmed by 0 bases and V by 6 bases; bases with no gene match: 5.

DNA of the CDR3: TGTGCCAGCAGCTTGGGTCCCCTCCGGGACACCGGGGAGCTGTTTTTT. Translated: CASSLGPLRDTGELFF. The genes are TRBV5-4 and TRBJ2-2; D gene unclear. The CDR3 loop spans 16 amino acids. CDR1 is SGHNT and CDR2 is YYREEE in the germline V gene (reference sequence). V shed 0 bases and J shed 3 bases, with 12 bases lying between them.

The chain employs TRBV28 and TRBJ2-2; 9 bases match TRBD2. The V gene end was trimmed by 5 bases and the J gene end by 3 bases; junction bases not matched to a gene: 7. CDR1 and CDR2 from the germline V gene are MDHEN and SYDVKM. The CDR3 sequence is 16 residues long. CDR3 sequence: CASSPQGLADTGELFF. For the CDR3, the DNA is TGTGCCAGCAGTCCGCAGGGACTAGCAGACACCGGGGAGCTGTTTTTT.